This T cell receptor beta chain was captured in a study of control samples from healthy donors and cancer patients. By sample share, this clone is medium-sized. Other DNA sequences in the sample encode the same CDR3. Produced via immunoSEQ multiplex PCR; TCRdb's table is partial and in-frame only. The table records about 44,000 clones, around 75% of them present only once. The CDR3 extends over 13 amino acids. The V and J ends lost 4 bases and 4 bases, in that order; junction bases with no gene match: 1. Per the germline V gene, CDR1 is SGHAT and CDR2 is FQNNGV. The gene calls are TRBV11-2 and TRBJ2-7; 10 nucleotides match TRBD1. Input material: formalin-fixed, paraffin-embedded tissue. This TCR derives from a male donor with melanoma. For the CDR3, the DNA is TGTGCCAGCAGCTGGGGACAGGGGTACGAGCAGTACTTC. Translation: CASSWGQGYEQYF.